This paragraph reports one TCR beta chain. The table came from immunoSEQ multiplex PCR; TCRdb's copy has only in-frame clones and leaves some out. The sample shows about 380,000 clones, around 89% of them seen only once. The data are from a study of blood T cell repertoires in COVID-19. Study at large: COVID-19 samples collected from the United States, Italy and Spain covered acute and convalescent phases. Sources were T cells, B-cell-depleted T cells, or PBMCs; the material itself was cDNA or gDNA.

This CDR3 has 13 residues. Germline values: CDR1 MGHDK, CDR2 SYGVNS. V lost 4 bases, J lost 3 bases, and 10 bases lay in between. This chain joins TRBV25-1 and TRBJ2-7; D is ambiguous. What was sequenced was peripheral blood. The receptor was derived from a man aged 40-49 years with acute or convalescent COVID-19. The DNA of the CDR3 is TGTGCCAGCAGTGTGGGCAGCCTCTACGAGCAGTACTTC. Translated: CASSVGSLYEQYF.